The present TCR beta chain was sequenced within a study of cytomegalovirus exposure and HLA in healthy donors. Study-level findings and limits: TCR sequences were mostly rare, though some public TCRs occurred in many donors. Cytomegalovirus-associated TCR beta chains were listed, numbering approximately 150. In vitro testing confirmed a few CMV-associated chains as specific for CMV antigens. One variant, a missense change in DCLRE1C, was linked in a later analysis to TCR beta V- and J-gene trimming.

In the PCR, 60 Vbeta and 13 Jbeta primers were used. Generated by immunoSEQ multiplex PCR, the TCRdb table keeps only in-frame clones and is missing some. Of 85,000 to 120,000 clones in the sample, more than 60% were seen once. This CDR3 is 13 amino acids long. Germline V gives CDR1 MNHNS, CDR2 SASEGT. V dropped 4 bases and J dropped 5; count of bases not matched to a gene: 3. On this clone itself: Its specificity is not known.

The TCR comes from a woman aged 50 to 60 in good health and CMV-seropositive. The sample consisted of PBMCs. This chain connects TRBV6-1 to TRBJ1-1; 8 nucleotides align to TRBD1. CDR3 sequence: CASSGTGTTEAFF. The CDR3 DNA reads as TGTGCCAGCAGTGGGACAGGGACGACTGAAGCTTTCTTT.